The rows below give T cell receptor beta chains drawn from one sample of a study of blood T cell repertoires in COVID-19. Profiled with immunoSEQ multiplex PCR; TCRdb holds only in-frame clones, not every one. The repertoire holds fewer than 50,000 clones, with more than 75% as singletons. Sample: peripheral blood. All receptors derive from a man at least 80 years old with acute or convalescent COVID-19. CDR3s include the opening cysteine and the closing phenylalanine or tryptophan. The order of the fields is V gene, J gene, D gene, clone size, CDR3 protein, CDR3 DNA. A D gene is named only where the DNA matches it firmly. Clone size, where shown, is once, few, many, or a class for clones that have expanded.

v_gene: TRBV6-5; j_gene: TRBJ2-5; d_gene: TRBD1; abundance: NA; CDR3aa: CASRGGQGIKTQYF; CDR3nt: TGTGCCAGCAGAGGGGGACAGGGGATAAAGACCCAGTACTTC
v_gene: TRBV7-8; j_gene: TRBJ1-6; d_gene: NA; abundance: NA; CDR3aa: CASSLASGGSSPLHF; CDR3nt: TGTGCCAGCAGCTTAGCGTCCGGAGGGTCGTCACCCCTCCACTTT
v_gene: TRBV5-6; j_gene: TRBJ2-7; d_gene: TRBD1; abundance: NA; CDR3aa: CASSLVRTGGNSYEQYF; CDR3nt: TGTGCCAGCAGCTTGGTGAGGACAGGGGGCAACTCCTACGAGCAGTACTTC
v_gene: TRBV19; j_gene: TRBJ1-2; d_gene: TRBD1; abundance: once; CDR3aa: CASRSQGATSFYGYTF; CDR3nt: TGTGCCAGTAGATCTCAGGGGGCCACCTCTTTCTATGGCTACACCTTC
v_gene: TRBV7-6; j_gene: TRBJ1-6; d_gene: TRBD1; abundance: NA; CDR3aa: CASSPLGQGILDSPLHF; CDR3nt: TGTGCCAGCAGCCCACTGGGACAGGGAATTTTGGATTCACCCCTCCACTTT
v_gene: TRBV7-2; j_gene: TRBJ2-3; d_gene: NA; abundance: NA; CDR3aa: CASSSRGAMGADTQYF; CDR3nt: TGTGCCAGCAGCTCACGGGGGGCAATGGGAGCAGATACGCAGTATTTT
v_gene: TRBV29-1; j_gene: TRBJ2-1; d_gene: NA; abundance: NA; CDR3aa: CSVEPVKERSYNEQFF; CDR3nt: TGCAGCGTTGAACCCGTTAAAGAGCGGTCCTACAATGAGCAGTTCTTC
v_gene: TRBV27; j_gene: TRBJ1-6; d_gene: TRBD1; abundance: NA; CDR3aa: CASTPQGANSPLHF; CDR3nt: TGTGCCAGCACCCCGCAGGGGGCGAATTCACCCCTCCACTTT
v_gene: TRBV2; j_gene: TRBJ1-1; d_gene: NA; abundance: NA; CDR3aa: CASSGRGRGNTEAFF; CDR3nt: TGTGCCAGCAGTGGCCGCGGACGGGGGAACACTGAAGCTTTCTTT
v_gene: TRBV4-2; j_gene: TRBJ2-2; d_gene: TRBD2; abundance: NA; CDR3aa: CASSQDGSGGPGELFF; CDR3nt: TGTGCCAGCAGCCAAGATGGTAGCGGGGGCCCCGGGGAGCTGTTTTTT
v_gene: TRBV20-1; j_gene: TRBJ1-3; d_gene: NA; abundance: NA; CDR3aa: CSARGGDAAYF; CDR3nt: TGCAGTGCTAGGGGAGGGGACGCGGCGTATTTT
v_gene: TRBV19; j_gene: TRBJ2-3; d_gene: NA; abundance: once; CDR3aa: CASSTTLVPWDTQYF; CDR3nt: TGTGCCAGTAGTACAACTCTGGTACCTTGGGATACGCAGTATTTT
v_gene: TRBV5-6; j_gene: TRBJ1-2; d_gene: NA; abundance: NA; CDR3aa: CASSGGRHYGYTF; CDR3nt: TGTGCCAGCAGCGGAGGACGGCACTATGGCTACACCTTC
v_gene: TRBV10-3; j_gene: TRBJ2-1; d_gene: NA; abundance: NA; CDR3aa: CAISAESYNEQFF; CDR3nt: TGTGCCATCAGTGCGGAGTCCTACAATGAGCAGTTCTTC
v_gene: TRBV6-4; j_gene: TRBJ1-5; d_gene: NA; abundance: NA; CDR3aa: CASRNSYSNQPQHF; CDR3nt: TGTGCCAGCAGGAACTCGTATAGCAATCAGCCCCAGCATTTT
v_gene: TRBV12-3/TRBV12-4; j_gene: TRBJ2-5; d_gene: NA; abundance: NA; CDR3aa: CASRPGSLETQYF; CDR3nt: TGTGCCAGCAGACCAGGGTCGTTGGAGACCCAGTACTTC
v_gene: TRBV5-1; j_gene: TRBJ2-5; d_gene: NA; abundance: few; CDR3aa: CASSFNQETQYF; CDR3nt: TGCGCCAGCAGCTTTAATCAAGAGACCCAGTACTTC
v_gene: TRBV5-1; j_gene: TRBJ2-3; d_gene: TRBD2; abundance: NA; CDR3aa: CASSLGTSGGRGTDTQYF; CDR3nt: TGCGCCAGCAGCCTCGGGACTAGCGGGGGAAGGGGGACAGATACGCAGTATTTT
v_gene: TRBV5-1; j_gene: TRBJ2-7; d_gene: TRBD2; abundance: NA; CDR3aa: CASSQFGTSGSEQYF; CDR3nt: TGCGCCAGCAGCCAGTTCGGGACTAGCGGGAGCGAGCAGTACTTC
v_gene: TRBV18; j_gene: TRBJ1-6; d_gene: TRBD1; abundance: NA; CDR3aa: CASSPTGGRSPLHF; CDR3nt: TGTGCCAGCTCACCAACAGGGGGACGTTCACCCCTCCACTTT
v_gene: TRBV28; j_gene: TRBJ1-2; d_gene: TRBD1; abundance: NA; CDR3aa: CASSRTGGNYGYTF; CDR3nt: TGTGCCAGCAGCCGCACAGGGGGGAACTATGGCTACACCTTC
v_gene: TRBV27; j_gene: TRBJ1-2; d_gene: TRBD1; abundance: NA; CDR3aa: CASAKEGQGVYYGYTF; CDR3nt: TGTGCCAGCGCCAAGGAGGGACAGGGGGTTTACTATGGCTACACCTTC
v_gene: TRBV9; j_gene: TRBJ2-1; d_gene: TRBD2; abundance: NA; CDR3aa: CASSPPGLMVGEQFF; CDR3nt: TGTGCCAGCAGCCCACCGGGACTAATGGTAGGTGAGCAGTTCTTC